These T cell receptor beta chains were read from a single sample in a study of neurological immune-mediated disorders. In TCRdb, the 5' RACE reads were re-called with MiXCR into one record per CDR3 protein. This table holds fewer than 40,000 distinct CDR3 sequences, about 13% found once. The sequencing sample was made of PBMCs. The receptors were sampled from a woman in her thirties or forties in good health. The CDR3 runs from the conserved cysteine through the conserved F or W. The D gene is left open where the match is weak. Clone size is stated in some rows and not others, as once, few, many or a class when expanded.

CDR3nt,CDR3aa,d_gene,abundance,v_gene,j_gene
TGTGCCATGGGGGAAGAAGGGACCCGGAACACTGAAGCTTTCTTT,CAMGEEGTRNTEAFF,.,many,TRBV10-3,TRBJ1-1
TGTGCCAGCTCACGGGACAGCTACCAAGAGACCCAGTACTTC,CASSRDSYQETQYF,TRBD1,many,TRBV18,TRBJ2-5
TGCAGTGCCAGTGACGACTCGGGTACGCAGTATTTT,CSASDDSGTQYF,.,many,TRBV20-1,TRBJ2-3
TGTGCCAGCTCACCATTTCTTCCGGAAATGAACACTGAAGCTTTCTTT,CASSPFLPEMNTEAFF,.,many,TRBV18,TRBJ1-1
TGCAGTGCTAGAGATTCCCAGACCTCCTACGAGCAGTACTTC,CSARDSQTSYEQYF,.,many,TRBV20-1,TRBJ2-7
TGTGCCAGCAGCCCCACCGCACAGGGCGGGTGGTTCTTC,CASSPTAQGGWFF,.,.,TRBV7-3,TRBJ2-1
TGTGCCAGCAGCTTAGCGCCAGGGGTTGGCTACACCTTC,CASSLAPGVGYTF,.,many,TRBV7-2,TRBJ1-2
TGTGCCAGCAGGGGACCTTTGGGGGACTCCTACGAGCAGTACTTC,CASRGPLGDSYEQYF,.,many,TRBV7-2,TRBJ2-7
TGTGCCAGCAGCCACCCTCTGGAGGGGTCCCCCTACGAGCAGTACTTC,CASSHPLEGSPYEQYF,.,many,TRBV5-5,TRBJ2-7
TGTGCCAGCAGTCTCGCCCAGGGACAGTACAATGAGCAGTTCTTC,CASSLAQGQYNEQFF,TRBD1,many,TRBV2,TRBJ2-1
TGTGCCAGCAGTTACTCGATTGACCCTCGGGATCCGAACACCGGGGAGCTGTTTTTT,CASSYSIDPRDPNTGELFF,.,many,TRBV6-2/TRBV6-3,TRBJ2-2
TGCAGCGTACAACAGGGAAGGTTAGGAGAAAAACTGTTTTTT,CSVQQGRLGEKLFF,.,few,TRBV29-1,TRBJ1-4
TGTGCCAGCAGTACACGGACAGGGGGTGCGCCGAGTCGAGCTTTCTTT,CASSTRTGGAPSRAFF,TRBD1,many,TRBV6-2/TRBV6-3,TRBJ1-1
TGCAGTGCTAGAAAGGGGGCGAGGGAGCAGTACTTC,CSARKGAREQYF,TRBD1,many,TRBV20-1,TRBJ2-7
TGTGCCAGCCTGTTAGCGAGACCTAGCACAGATACGCAGTATTTT,CASLLARPSTDTQYF,.,many,TRBV2,TRBJ2-3
TGTGCCAGCAGAATCGGACAGGGGGCTCGGAATGAGCAGTTCTTC,CASRIGQGARNEQFF,TRBD1,many,TRBV7-2,TRBJ2-1
TGTGCCAGCAGCGCGGGACTAGCGGGGGGGTACCAAGAGACCCAGTACTTC,CASSAGLAGGYQETQYF,TRBD2,many,TRBV5-5,TRBJ2-5
TGCGCCAGCAGCTTGGCCAGTCCTACGAACACTGAAGCTTTCTTT,CASSLASPTNTEAFF,.,many,TRBV5-1,TRBJ1-1
TGTGCCATCAGGGGGGGACTAGCGGGAGCTGAGCAGTTCTTC,CAIRGGLAGAEQFF,TRBD2,many,TRBV10-3,TRBJ2-1
TGCGCCAGCAGCTTGATCGGGGGACCGCAAGCTTTCTTT,CASSLIGGPQAFF,.,many,TRBV5-1,TRBJ1-1
TGTGCCAGCAGCGGGGGACAGCGTAATGAAAAACTGTTTTTT,CASSGGQRNEKLFF,TRBD1,many,TRBV3-1,TRBJ1-4
TGTGCCAGCAGCTTCAGGGCCATCTTGAACGAGCAGTACTTC,CASSFRAILNEQYF,.,few,TRBV7-9,TRBJ2-7
TGTGCCAGCAGCTTAAATCCCGGAGTTCACATATATTTT,CASSLNPGVHIYF,.,many,TRBV7-2,TRBJ1-3
TGCGCCAGCAGCCAAGAGGGACGTCCGATCATCCCGGGGGGCTACACCTTC,CASSQEGRPIIPGGYTF,.,many,TRBV4-1,TRBJ1-2
TGTGCCAGCAGCTTGGACAGGGTCGAAGCTTTCTTT,CASSLDRVEAFF,TRBD1,medium-sized,TRBV7-8,TRBJ1-1
TGTGCCTGGAGTTTCGGCAGGAACACCGGGGAGCTGTTTTTT,CAWSFGRNTGELFF,.,.,TRBV30,TRBJ2-2
TGTGCCAGCAGCAAAAATATCCCTCCGGACGAGCAGTACTTC,CASSKNIPPDEQYF,.,many,TRBV3-1,TRBJ2-7
TGTGCCAGCAGCGTAGGGATCGCTAACTATGGCTACACCTTC,CASSVGIANYGYTF,.,once,TRBV9,TRBJ1-2
TGCAGTGCTCCTTACCAGCTCTCCTACAATGAGCAGTTCTTC,CSAPYQLSYNEQFF,.,many,TRBV20-1,TRBJ2-1
TGTGCCAGCAGCGATCCGGGACAGGGGGAGAAAACTGAAGCTTTCTTT,CASSDPGQGEKTEAFF,TRBD1,many,TRBV6-1,TRBJ1-1
TGTGCCAGCAGTTACGGAGAGAACACTGAAGCTTTCTTT,CASSYGENTEAFF,.,many,TRBV6-5,TRBJ1-1
TGCAGCGTAACCGGGACAGGGGGCATTCGAGCTTTCTTT,CSVTGTGGIRAFF,TRBD1,many,TRBV29-1,TRBJ1-1
TGTGCCAGCAGCTTGGGTCTGAACACCGGGGAGCTGTTTTTT,CASSLGLNTGELFF,.,many,TRBV5-8,TRBJ2-2
TGCGCCAGCAGCGGAAGGACGGGAATGGGTTACAATGAGCAGTTCTTC,CASSGRTGMGYNEQFF,.,many,TRBV5-1,TRBJ2-1
TGTGCCAGCAGCAGCGACCCCACTTCGGGTGGTGGTGCAACTAATGAAAAACTGTTTTTT,CASSSDPTSGGGATNEKLFF,.,medium-sized,TRBV7-9,TRBJ1-4
TGTGCCAGCAGTTTCACCCCTGGGACAGAGAATTACAATGAGCAGTTCTTC,CASSFTPGTENYNEQFF,TRBD1,.,TRBV6-2/TRBV6-3,TRBJ2-1
TGTGCCAGCAGCTTCGCGGGGAGCAATCAGCCCCAGCATTTT,CASSFAGSNQPQHF,.,many,TRBV7-2,TRBJ1-5
TGTGCCAGCAGCGTCCAGGCTGGGAACTATGGCTACACCTTC,CASSVQAGNYGYTF,.,once,TRBV7-2,TRBJ1-2
TGCAGTGCAAAGAGGGGCGGGGGAGATACCAAGTACTTC,CSAKRGGGDTKYF,TRBD2,.,TRBV20-1,TRBJ2-5
TGTGCCAGCAGTTTGTTGTTAGGGACTAGTAACAATGAGCAGTTCTTC,CASSLLLGTSNNEQFF,TRBD2,many,TRBV12-3/TRBV12-4,TRBJ2-1